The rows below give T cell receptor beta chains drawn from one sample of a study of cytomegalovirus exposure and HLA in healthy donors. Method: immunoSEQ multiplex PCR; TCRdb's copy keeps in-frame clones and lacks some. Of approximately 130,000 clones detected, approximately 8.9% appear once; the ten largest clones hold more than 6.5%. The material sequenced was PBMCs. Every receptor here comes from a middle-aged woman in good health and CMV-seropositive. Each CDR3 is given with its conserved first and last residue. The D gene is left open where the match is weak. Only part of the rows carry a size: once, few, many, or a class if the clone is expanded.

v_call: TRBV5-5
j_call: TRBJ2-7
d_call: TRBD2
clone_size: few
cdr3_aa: CASSRGLAANYEQYF
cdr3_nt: TGTGCCAGCAGCCGGGGACTAGCGGCTAACTACGAGCAGTACTTC

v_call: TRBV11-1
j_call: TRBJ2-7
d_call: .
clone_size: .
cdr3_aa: CASSSFGTAPSYEQYF
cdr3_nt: TGTGCCAGCAGCTCATTCGGTACAGCTCCCTCCTACGAGCAGTACTTC

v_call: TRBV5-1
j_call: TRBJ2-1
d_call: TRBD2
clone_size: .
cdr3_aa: CASSQGLAGGLYNEQFF
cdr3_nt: TGCGCCAGCAGCCAGGGACTAGCGGGGGGGTTATACAATGAGCAGTTCTTC

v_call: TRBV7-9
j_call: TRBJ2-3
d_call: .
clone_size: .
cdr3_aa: CASRINSPTDTQYF
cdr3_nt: TGTGCCAGCAGGATAAATAGTCCCACAGATACGCAGTATTTT

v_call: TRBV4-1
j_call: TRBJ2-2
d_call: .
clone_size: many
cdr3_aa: CASSQYQAGELFF
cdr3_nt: TGCGCCAGCAGCCAATATCAGGCCGGGGAGCTGTTTTTT

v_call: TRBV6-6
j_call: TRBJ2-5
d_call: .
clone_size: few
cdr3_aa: CASRDNDKYQETQYF
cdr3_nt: TGTGCCAGCAGGGATAACGACAAGTACCAAGAGACCCAGTACTTC

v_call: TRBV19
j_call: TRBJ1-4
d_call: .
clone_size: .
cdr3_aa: CASSIGTSPEKLFF
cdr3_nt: TGTGCCAGTAGTATAGGGACTTCGCCCGAAAAACTGTTTTTT

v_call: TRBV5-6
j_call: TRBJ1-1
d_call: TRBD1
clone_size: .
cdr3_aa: CASSLGTGGLGTEAFF
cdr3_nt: TGTGCCAGCAGCTTGGGGACAGGGGGCTTGGGGACTGAAGCTTTCTTT

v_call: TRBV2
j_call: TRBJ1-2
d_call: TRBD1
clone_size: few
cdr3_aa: CASSGGTGSNYGYTF
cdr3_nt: TGTGCCAGCAGTGGAGGGACAGGTTCTAACTATGGCTACACCTTC

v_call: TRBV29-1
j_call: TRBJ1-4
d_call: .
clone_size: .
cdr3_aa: CSVLGKEDQKLFF
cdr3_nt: TGCAGCGTTCTAGGAAAGGAGGATCAAAAACTGTTTTTT

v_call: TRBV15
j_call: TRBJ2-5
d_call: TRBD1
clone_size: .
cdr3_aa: CATSRDDRGLAETQYF
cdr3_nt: TGTGCCACCAGCAGAGATGACAGGGGGTTGGCAGAGACCCAGTACTTC

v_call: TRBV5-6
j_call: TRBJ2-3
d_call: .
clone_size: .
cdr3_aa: CASSRPGIQLHPDTQYF
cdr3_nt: TGTGCCAGCAGCAGGCCCGGGATCCAACTCCACCCAGATACGCAGTATTTT

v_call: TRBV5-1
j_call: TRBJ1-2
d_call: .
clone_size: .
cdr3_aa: CASGPDTFNYGYTF
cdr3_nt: TGCGCCAGCGGACCGGACACTTTTAACTATGGCTACACCTTC

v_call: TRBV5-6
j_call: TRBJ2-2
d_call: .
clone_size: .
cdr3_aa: CASSLFVATNTGELFF
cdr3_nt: TGTGCCAGCAGCTTGTTTGTAGCCACGAACACCGGGGAGCTGTTTTTT

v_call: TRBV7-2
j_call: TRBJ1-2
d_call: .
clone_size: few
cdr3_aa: CASSTSSYGYTF
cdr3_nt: TGTGCCAGCAGCACAAGTTCCTATGGCTACACCTTC

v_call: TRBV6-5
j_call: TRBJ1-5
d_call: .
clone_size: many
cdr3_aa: CASSPYVGAKQPQHF
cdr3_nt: TGTGCCAGCAGTCCCTATGTGGGGGCGAAACAGCCCCAGCATTTT

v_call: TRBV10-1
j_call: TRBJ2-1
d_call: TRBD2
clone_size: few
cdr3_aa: CATKQGLAGGLESNEQFF
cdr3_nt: TGCGCCACTAAACAGGGACTAGCGGGGGGGCTTGAAAGCAATGAGCAGTTCTTC

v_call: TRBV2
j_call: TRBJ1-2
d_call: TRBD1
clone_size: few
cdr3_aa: CASRAPGTEYGYTF
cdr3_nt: TGTGCCAGCAGAGCCCCCGGGACAGAATATGGCTACACCTTC

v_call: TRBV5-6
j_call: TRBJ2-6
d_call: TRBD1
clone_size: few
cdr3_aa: CASSSTGDGANVLTF
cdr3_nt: TGTGCCAGCAGCTCTACAGGGGATGGGGCCAACGTCCTGACTTTC

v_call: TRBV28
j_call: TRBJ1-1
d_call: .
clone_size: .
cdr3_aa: CASSSGSTEAFF
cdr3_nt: TGTGCCAGCAGTTCGGGGAGCACTGAAGCTTTCTTT

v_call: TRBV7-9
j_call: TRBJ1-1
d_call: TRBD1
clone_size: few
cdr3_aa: CASSFTGGNTEAFF
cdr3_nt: TGTGCCAGCAGCTTCACAGGGGGCAACACTGAAGCTTTCTTT

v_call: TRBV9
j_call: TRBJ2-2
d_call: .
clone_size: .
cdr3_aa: CASSATGELFF
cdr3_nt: TGTGCCAGCAGCGCTACCGGGGAGCTGTTTTTT

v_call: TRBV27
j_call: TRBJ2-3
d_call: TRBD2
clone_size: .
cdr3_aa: CASTPSGGSEGTQYF
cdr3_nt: TGTGCCAGTACCCCTAGCGGGGGGAGCGAGGGTACGCAGTATTTT

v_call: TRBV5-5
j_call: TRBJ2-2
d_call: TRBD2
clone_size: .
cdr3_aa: CASSARLAGQGGELFF
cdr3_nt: TGTGCCAGCAGCGCCCGACTAGCGGGTCAGGGCGGGGAGCTGTTTTTT

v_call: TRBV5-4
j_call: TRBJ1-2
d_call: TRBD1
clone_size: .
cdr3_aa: CASSFPDRESYGYPF
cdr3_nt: TGTGCCAGCAGCTTTCCGGACAGGGAGTCCTATGGCTACCCCTTC

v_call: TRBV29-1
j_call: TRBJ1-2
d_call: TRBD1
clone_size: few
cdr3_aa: CSVEGAPGQNYGYTF
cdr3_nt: TGCAGCGTTGAAGGCGCACCGGGACAGAACTATGGCTACACCTTC

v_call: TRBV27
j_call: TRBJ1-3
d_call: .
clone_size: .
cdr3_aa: CASSSRTPYSGNTIYF
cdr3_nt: TGTGCCAGCAGTTCCCGAACTCCTTACTCTGGAAACACCATATATTTT

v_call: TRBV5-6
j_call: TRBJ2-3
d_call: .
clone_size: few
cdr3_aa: CATTGTLTDTQYF
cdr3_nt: TGTGCCACCACCGGGACTCTCACAGATACGCAGTATTTT

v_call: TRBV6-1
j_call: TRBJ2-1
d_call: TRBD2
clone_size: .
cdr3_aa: CASSEYGGGDLYNEQFF
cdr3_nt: TGTGCCAGCAGTGAATACGGCGGGGGGGATCTCTACAATGAGCAGTTCTTC

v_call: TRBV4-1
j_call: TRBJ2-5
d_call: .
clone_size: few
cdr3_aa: CASSQVGRGGETQYF
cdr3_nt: TGCGCCAGCAGCCAAGTAGGAAGGGGAGGAGAGACCCAGTACTTC

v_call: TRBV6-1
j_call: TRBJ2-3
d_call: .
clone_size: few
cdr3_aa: CASSGVGGRTDTQYF
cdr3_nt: TGTGCCAGCAGTGGGGTGGGGGGGCGCACAGATACGCAGTATTTT

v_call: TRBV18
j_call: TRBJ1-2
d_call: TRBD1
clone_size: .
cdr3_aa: CASSPQLGQSNYGYTF
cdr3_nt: TGTGCCAGCTCACCACAGTTGGGACAGAGTAACTATGGCTACACCTTC

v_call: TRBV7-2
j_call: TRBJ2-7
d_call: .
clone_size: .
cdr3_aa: CASSQQGRRSYEQYF
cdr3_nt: TGTGCCAGCAGCCAACAGGGCCGTCGATCCTACGAGCAGTACTTC